These T cell receptor beta chains were read from a single sample in a study of tumor and adjacent non-tumor tissue in lung cancer. TCRdb re-called the multiplex PCR reads through MiXCR, storing one row per CDR3 protein. The sample has 100,000 or so distinct CDR3 sequences, around three fifths seen once. Sequenced input: distant non-tumor lung tissue. Every receptor here comes from a man under 40 with non-small cell lung cancer. The CDR3 runs from the conserved cysteine through the conserved F or W. D genes are given only for firm matches. The listing skips clone size in some rows; elsewhere it reads once, few, many or a size class.

>TRBV6-5|NA|TRBJ2-7|many|13
CASRDSKEYEQYF
TGTGCCAGCAGAGATTCGAAGGAATACGAGCAGTACTTC
>TRBV4-2|NA|TRBJ1-1|NA|13
CASSQQRNTEAFF
TGTGCCAGCAGTCAACAAAGGAACACTGAAGCTTTCTTT
>TRBV20-1|NA|TRBJ2-5|NA|12
CSPWTDQETQYF
TGCAGTCCATGGACAGACCAAGAGACCCAGTACTTC
>TRBV20-1|NA|TRBJ2-3|many|15
CSASHREDGTDTQYF
TGCAGTGCTAGTCACAGGGAGGATGGGACAGATACGCAGTATTTT
>TRBV20-1|NA|TRBJ2-7|NA|16
CSVSGGGGDIAYEQYF
TGCAGTGTTAGTGGGGGAGGGGGGGACATTGCCTACGAGCAGTACTTC
>TRBV11-3|NA|TRBJ1-5|once|18
CASNLDIETAYSNQPQHF
TGTGCCAGCAACTTAGATATCGAGACGGCCTATAGCAATCAGCCCCAGCATTTT
>TRBV7-2|TRBD1|TRBJ1-6|NA|15
CASSNPTGEASPLHF
TGTGCCAGCAGCAACCCGACAGGGGAGGCTTCACCCCTCCACTTT
>TRBV6-2/TRBV6-3|NA|TRBJ2-7|many|11
CASRDSYEQYF
TGTGCCAGCAGAGACAGCTACGAGCAGTACTTC
>TRBV11-3|NA|TRBJ1-1|once|15
CASSKGSCPWTEALF
TGTGCCAGCAGCAAGGGGTCCTGCCCTTGGACTGAAGCTCTCTTT
>TRBV4-2|NA|TRBJ2-1|NA|14
CASSQGQAYSEQFF
TGTGCCAGCAGCCAAGGCCAAGCCTACAGTGAGCAGTTCTTC
>TRBV12-3/TRBV12-4|NA|TRBJ2-5|NA|13
CASSSWDHETQYF
TGTGCCAGCAGTTCGTGGGACCATGAGACTCAGTACTTC
>TRBV11-3|NA|TRBJ2-1|NA|16
CASIPGGSGTYNEQFF
TGTGCCAGCATCCCAGGTGGTAGCGGCACCTACAATGAGCAGTTCTTC
>TRBV20-1|TRBD1|TRBJ1-2|few|15
CGARDPGQGADGYTF
TGCGGTGCTAGAGACCCCGGACAGGGGGCCGATGGCTACACCTTC
>TRBV4-1|TRBD1|TRBJ2-3|many|15
CASSQADRRTDTQYF
TGCGCCAGCAGCCAAGCGGACAGGCGCACAGATACGCAGTATTTT
>TRBV12-3/TRBV12-4|TRBD1|TRBJ2-2|many|12
CASLRGSGELFF
TGTGCCAGCCTCAGGGGGTCCGGGGAGCTGTTTTTT
>TRBV5-1|TRBD1|TRBJ2-5|NA|14
CASSFRDRQETQYF
TGCGCCAGCAGCTTTCGGGACAGGCAAGAGACCCAGTACTTC
>TRBV11-2|NA|TRBJ2-7|NA|14
CASSSLGLNYEHYF
TGTGCCAGCAGTTCTCTCGGACTTAACTACGAGCACTACTTC
>TRBV12-3/TRBV12-4|TRBD2|TRBJ2-7|NA|17
CANSFKGGSSFYNEQYF
TGTGCCAACAGTTTCAAAGGCGGGAGCAGCTTCTACAATGAGCAGTACTTC
>TRBV4-2|NA|TRBJ2-1|many|15
CASSQDGDGMNEQFF
TGTGCCAGCAGCCAAGATGGCGACGGGATGAATGAGCAGTTCTTC
>TRBV6-6|NA|TRBJ1-1|NA|12
CTRGGVNTEAFF
TGTACCAGAGGAGGGGTGAACACTGAAGCTTTCTTT
>TRBV20-1|NA|TRBJ1-6|NA|15
CSTRDQGRGYLPPHF
TGCAGTACTAGAGATCAGGGCCGAGGTTATTTACCCCCCCACTTT
>TRBV5-1|NA|TRBJ2-7|NA|14
CASSLRTGPYEQYF
TGCGCCAGCAGCTTGAGGACGGGCCCCTACGAGCAGTACTTC
>TRBV6-2/TRBV6-3|NA|TRBJ2-7|once|14
CVGSYSDSSYEQYF
TGTGTCGGCAGTTACTCGGACAGCTCCTACGAGCAGTACTTC
>TRBV5-1|NA|TRBJ2-4|few|16
CASSLEVGVAKNIQYF
TGCGCCAGCAGCTTGGAAGTTGGTGTAGCCAAAAACATTCAGTACTTC
>TRBV5-6|NA|TRBJ2-1|NA|17
CASSSLQIGQGYNERIF
TGTGCCAGTAGCTCGCTTCAAATAGGCCAGGGCTACAATGAGCGGATCTTC
>TRBV20-1|NA|TRBJ2-1|NA|14
CSIRSWRSYNEQFF
TGCAGTATTAGATCGTGGCGCTCCTACAATGAGCAGTTCTTC
>TRBV20-1|TRBD1|TRBJ1-2|NA|17
CSATYRDRGRYYYGYTF
TGCAGTGCCACCTACCGTGACAGGGGGCGATACTACTATGGCTACACCTTC
>TRBV6-6|TRBD2|TRBJ2-3|NA|15
CAGGLAGANSDTLYF
TGTGCCGGTGGACTAGCGGGGGCCAACTCAGATACGCTGTATTTT
>TRBV11-2|NA|TRBJ1-3|few|12
CASSLATDTIYF
TGTGCCAGCAGCTTAGCAACTGACACCATATATTTT
>TRBV11-2|NA|TRBJ2-3|once|12
CASSDTGDTHCF
TGTGCCAGCAGCGACACGGGGGATACGCACTGTTTT
>TRBV6-5|NA|TRBJ2-1|NA|17
CANSYSWAASSYNEQFF
TGTGCCAACAGCTACTCATGGGCGGCCAGTTCCTACAATGAGCAGTTCTTC
>TRBV4-1|TRBD1|TRBJ2-7|NA|15
CASSLPGQGAYEQYF
TGCGCCAGCAGCCTACCGGGACAGGGGGCCTACGAGCAGTACTTC
>TRBV6-1|TRBD2|TRBJ2-7|many|13
CASSRTRDHEQYF
TGTGCCAGCAGCCGGACTAGGGACCACGAGCAGTACTTC
>TRBV11-2|TRBD2|TRBJ2-7|NA|13
CTSSLTSTGEQYF
TGTACCAGCAGCCTGACTAGCACGGGCGAGCAGTACTTC
>TRBV20-1|TRBD2|TRBJ2-1|few|15
CSTLTGTSVLHEQFF
TGCAGTACCTTGACGGGGACTAGCGTTCTCCATGAGCAGTTCTTC
>TRBV20-1|TRBD1|TRBJ1-1|NA|13
CNARGQGDTGAFF
TGCAATGCTAGAGGACAGGGCGACACTGGAGCTTTCTTT
>TRBV11-2|NA|TRBJ2-7|NA|11
CASSSAWEQYF
TGTGCCAGCAGCTCCGCTTGGGAGCAGTACTTC
>TRBV24-1|TRBD2|TRBJ2-1|many|16
CATSDLGTSGGNEQFF
TGTGCCACCAGTGATTTGGGGACTAGCGGGGGCAATGAGCAGTTCTTC
>TRBV6-5|NA|TRBJ1-5|NA|15
CASSRGSDSNQSQHF
TGTGCCAGCAGCCGAGGGAGTGATAGCAATCAGTCCCAGCACTTT
>TRBV5-1|TRBD1|TRBJ1-5|NA|14
CASSLTGANQPQHF
TGCGCCAGCAGCTTGACAGGGGCAAATCAGCCCCAGCATTTT
>TRBV5-1|NA|TRBJ1-1|NA|13
CASSLVWATEAFF
TGCGCCAGCAGCTTGGTTTGGGCCACTGAAGCTTTCTTT
>TRBV24-1|NA|TRBJ1-4|NA|16
CATSEAGRGDNEKLFF
TGTGCCACCAGTGAAGCGGGCCGGGGGGATAATGAAAAACTGTTTTTT
>TRBV6-5|NA|TRBJ2-7|NA|15
CASRIYRGRRYEQYF
TGTGCCAGCAGAATCTACAGAGGGCGTCGCTACGAGCAGTACTTC
>TRBV12-3/TRBV12-4|NA|TRBJ1-2|many|15
CASSFHRVPPYGYTF
TGTGCCAGCAGTTTCCACAGGGTGCCTCCCTATGGCTACACCTTC
>TRBV6-2/TRBV6-3|NA|TRBJ2-7|NA|15
CANSPPRTSTGEQHF
TGTGCCAACAGTCCCCCCCGGACTTCCACCGGGGAGCAGCACTTC
>TRBV6-6|TRBD2|TRBJ2-2|NA|15
CDSRKLARNTGELFF
TGTGACAGCAGGAAACTAGCGCGAAACACCGGGGAGCTGTTTTTT
>TRBV20-1|NA|TRBJ2-3|NA|14
CSVPAGANTDTQYF
TGCAGTGTTCCCGCAGGGGCTAACACAGATACGCAGTATTTT
>TRBV25-1|TRBD2|TRBJ2-2|NA|16
CASSARLAGVVGELFF
TGTGCCAGCAGTGCCCGACTAGCGGGGGTGGTCGGGGAGCTGTTTTTT
>TRBV5-1|TRBD1|TRBJ2-3|NA|15
CANSGTGGIADTQYF
TGCGCCAACAGCGGGACAGGGGGAATAGCAGATACGCAGTATTTT
>TRBV6-2/TRBV6-3|NA|TRBJ2-7|once|15
CASSLGQYISYEQYF
TGTGCCAGCAGTCTTGGACAGTACATTTCCTACGAGCAGTATTTC
>TRBV11-1|NA|TRBJ2-4|NA|16
CVSTHTGRATRNIQYF
TGTGTCAGCACCCACACAGGCAGGGCGACCAGAAACATTCAGTACTTC
>TRBV20-1|NA|TRBJ2-3|NA|17
CSARRVRGAARADTHYF
TGCAGTGCTCGGAGGGTCCGGGGCGCTGCGCGGGCAGATACGCACTATTTT
>TRBV6-4|NA|TRBJ2-3|few|13
CASSDGSTDTQYF
TGTGCCAGCAGTGACGGGAGCACAGATACGCAGTATTTT
>TRBV24-1|NA|TRBJ2-2|many|16
CATSDSGTLNTGELFF
TGTGCCACCAGTGATTCCGGGACACTTAACACCGGGGAGCTGTTTTTT
>TRBV7-8|TRBD1|TRBJ2-1|many|15
CASTKLTGGYNEQFF
TGTGCCAGCACCAAACTGACAGGGGGCTACAATGAGCAGTTCTTC
>TRBV29-1|TRBD1|TRBJ2-1|many|14
CSVDRGNAGNEQFF
TGCAGCGTCGACAGGGGGAACGCGGGGAATGAGCAGTTCTTC
>TRBV20-1|TRBD2|TRBJ2-3|many|16
CSANIVLAALTDTQYF
TGCAGTGCTAATATCGTACTAGCGGCCCTCACGGATACGCAGTATTTT
>TRBV20-1|NA|TRBJ2-1|NA|15
CRTLTGTSVLHEQFF
TGCCGTACCCTGACCGGGACCAGCGTTCTCCATGAGCAGTTCTTC
>TRBV6-5|TRBD1|TRBJ1-3|NA|14
CANSYGQGAYSIYF
TGTGCCAACAGTTACGGTCAGGGGGCTTACTCCATATATTTT
>TRBV5-4|TRBD2|TRBJ2-5|many|15
CASSSPGGRTETQYF
TGTGCCAGCAGCTCCCCGGGAGGGCGTACGGAGACCCAGTACTTC